This T cell receptor beta chain appears in the sequencing data of a study of T-cell reconstitution after alpha-beta-depleted transplantation in children. TCRbeta library preparation incorporated unique molecular identifiers. TCRdb itself ran the PCR reads through MiXCR, one entry per CDR3 protein. The table lists 190,000 or so distinct CDR3 sequences, around 7% of them singletons. This clonotype was seen repeatedly, ten times or more. Sequenced material: PBMCs from the stem cell graft donor, taken from the stem cell graft. The TCR sequence derives from a human donor who donated a stem cell graft to a child with Wiskott-Aldrich syndrome.

The CDR3 nucleotides are TGCAGCGTTCAAACGGGGACAGATACGCAGTATTTT. Translating gives CSVQTGTDTQYF. The chain recombines TRBV29-1 with TRBJ2-3; D possibly corresponds to TRBD2 (5 bases). V dropped 5 bases and J dropped 3 bases, with 9 bases sitting between them. Germline-derived CDR1 and CDR2 are SQVTM and ANQGSEA. This CDR3 has 12 residues.